These T cell receptor beta chains were read from a single sample in a study of blood T cell repertoires in COVID-19. Profiled with immunoSEQ multiplex PCR; TCRdb holds only in-frame clones, not every one. The sample holds roughly 75,000 clones, roughly four fifths seen once. Sequenced: peripheral blood. The receptors derive from a man aged 45 to 65 with acute or convalescent COVID-19. Both conserved end residues are part of each CDR3. The order of the fields is J gene, clone size, D gene, V gene, CDR3 DNA, CDR3 protein. A D gene is named only where the DNA matches it firmly. The size field is filled for only some rows; it gives once, few, many or a size class.

>TRBJ2-7|.|TRBD1|TRBV5-1
TGCGCCAGCAGCTTGGGGGGGACAGGCACAGCCTACGAGCAGTACTTC
CASSLGGTGTAYEQYF
>TRBJ2-7|few|TRBD1|TRBV7-8
TGTGCCAGCAGCGAGAGGGCCGGGACAGGGGTCTACGAGCAGTACTTC
CASSERAGTGVYEQYF
>TRBJ2-7|few|TRBD1|TRBV4-2
TGTGCCAGCAGCCAAGCATCCGGGACAGGGTCCTACGAGCAGTACTTC
CASSQASGTGSYEQYF
>TRBJ2-7|.|TRBD1|TRBV28
TGTGCCAGCAAGGGTAACCGGGACAGACATTACTTC
CASKGNRDRHYF
>TRBJ2-7|.|.|TRBV10-3
TGTGCCATCAGTGGTGGGAGAGGGTTCGAGCAGTACTTC
CAISGGRGFEQYF
>TRBJ1-5|.|TRBD1|TRBV4-3
TGCGCCAGCAGCCAAGATCCGGGACAGGGGGCTCAGCCCCAGCATTTT
CASSQDPGQGAQPQHF
>TRBJ2-7|.|TRBD1|TRBV27
TGTGCCAGCCGAGCGGCGCGGCCCGGGACAGGGAAGTCAACCTACGAGCAGTACTTC
CASRAARPGTGKSTYEQYF
>TRBJ1-3|.|.|TRBV7-2
TGTGCCAGCAGCTCTCCCGGGATAAACACCATATATTTT
CASSSPGINTIYF
>TRBJ2-4|.|TRBD1|TRBV7-9
TGTGCCAGCAGCTTAGGGGATTTGGGAGGTCGGGACAGGCAAAACATTCAGTACTTC
CASSLGDLGGRDRQNIQYF
>TRBJ2-4|.|.|TRBV6-1
TGTGCCAGCAGTGAAGGGAGGGGGCGCGGAAACATTCAGTACTTC
CASSEGRGRGNIQYF
>TRBJ1-1|.|.|TRBV28
TGTGCCAGCAGTTTAAATCAGGGGAAAGCTTTCTTT
CASSLNQGKAFF
>TRBJ1-4|.|.|TRBV7-2
TGTGCCAGCAGCTGGCGGGGGGCAGGGTCTAATGAAAAACTGTTTTTT
CASSWRGAGSNEKLFF
>TRBJ1-1|.|.|TRBV27
TGTGCCAGCAGTTTTTGGGGGGAGAACACTGAAGCTTTCTTT
CASSFWGENTEAFF
>TRBJ1-5|.|.|TRBV18
TGTGCCAGCTCCCCCCAAGGGGGTTTCCAGCCCCAGCATTTT
CASSPQGGFQPQHF
>TRBJ2-7|once|TRBD2|TRBV5-4
TGTGCCAGCAGCTTGGAGGGACTAGCGTACCACGAGCAGTACTTC
CASSLEGLAYHEQYF
>TRBJ1-2|.|.|TRBV6-2/TRBV6-3
TGTGCCAGCAGTTACGCAGGTACCAACTATGGCTACACCTTC
CASSYAGTNYGYTF
>TRBJ2-3|.|TRBD2|TRBV6-5
TGTGCCAGCAAAACTAGCGGGACCAGCACAGATACGCAGTATTTT
CASKTSGTSTDTQYF
>TRBJ2-1|once|.|TRBV7-2
TGTGCCAGCAGCTTAGTTCTCACTTCCTACAATGAGCAGTTCTTC
CASSLVLTSYNEQFF
>TRBJ1-1|.|TRBD1|TRBV2
TGTGCCAGCAGTTGGACAGGGGGCATAACTGAAGCTTTCTTT
CASSWTGGITEAFF
>TRBJ1-2|.|.|TRBV7-2
TGTGCCAGCAGCCCTCGAGGTGATGGAGGGGCCTATGGCTACACCTTC
CASSPRGDGGAYGYTF
>TRBJ2-2|.|TRBD1|TRBV7-6
TGTGCCAGCAGCTCAGGGGGCATCCTCGTCGGGGAGCTGTTTTTT
CASSSGGILVGELFF
>TRBJ2-1|.|.|TRBV7-3
TGTGCCAGCAGCGCCGGGATGGGGCAGTTCTTC
CASSAGMGQFF
>TRBJ1-2|.|TRBD1|TRBV6-2/TRBV6-3
TGTGCCAGCAGTTACGCAGGGGGCTATGGCTACACCTTC
CASSYAGGYGYTF
>TRBJ1-2|.|.|TRBV28
TGTGCCAGCAGTTTCCAGTCAGGGGTCCCCGGCTACACCTTC
CASSFQSGVPGYTF